The T cell receptor beta chain under discussion was sequenced for a study of cytomegalovirus exposure and HLA in healthy donors. The length of the CDR3 is 21 residues. 60 Vbeta and 13 Jbeta primers were used in PCR. Using immunoSEQ multiplex PCR, the repertoire was profiled, and TCRdb retains in-frame clones only, with some absent. Of under 200,000 clones in the sample, 75% to 90% were seen once. This chain connects TRBV12-2 to TRBJ2-7; the table's D gene call, TRBD1, was not cross checked with the DNA. TRBV12-2 represents a pseudogene. Source material: PBMCs. This TCR came from a human donor in good health. CDR3 nucleotides: TGTGCAAGTCGCTTTTTTCCTTCACCGACAGTGAAGAGAACAAGCTCCTACGAGCAGTACTTC. This gives the protein CASRFFPSPTVKRTSSYEQYF.